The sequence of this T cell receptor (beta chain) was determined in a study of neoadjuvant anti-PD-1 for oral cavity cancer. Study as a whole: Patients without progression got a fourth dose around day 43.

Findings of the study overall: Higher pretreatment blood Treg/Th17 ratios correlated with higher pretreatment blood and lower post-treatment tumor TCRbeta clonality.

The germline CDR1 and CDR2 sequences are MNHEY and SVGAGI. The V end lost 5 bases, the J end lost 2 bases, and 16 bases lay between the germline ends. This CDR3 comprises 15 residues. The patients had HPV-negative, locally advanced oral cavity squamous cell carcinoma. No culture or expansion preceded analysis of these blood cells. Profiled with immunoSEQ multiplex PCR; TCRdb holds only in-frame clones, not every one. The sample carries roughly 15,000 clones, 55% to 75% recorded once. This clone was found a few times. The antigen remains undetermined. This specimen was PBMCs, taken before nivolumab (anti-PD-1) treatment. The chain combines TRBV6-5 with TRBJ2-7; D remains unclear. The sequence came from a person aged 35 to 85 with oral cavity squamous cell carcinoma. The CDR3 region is CASSKDPNQPYEQYF. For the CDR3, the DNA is TGTGCCAGCAGTAAGGACCCAAACCAGCCCTACGAGCAGTACTTC.